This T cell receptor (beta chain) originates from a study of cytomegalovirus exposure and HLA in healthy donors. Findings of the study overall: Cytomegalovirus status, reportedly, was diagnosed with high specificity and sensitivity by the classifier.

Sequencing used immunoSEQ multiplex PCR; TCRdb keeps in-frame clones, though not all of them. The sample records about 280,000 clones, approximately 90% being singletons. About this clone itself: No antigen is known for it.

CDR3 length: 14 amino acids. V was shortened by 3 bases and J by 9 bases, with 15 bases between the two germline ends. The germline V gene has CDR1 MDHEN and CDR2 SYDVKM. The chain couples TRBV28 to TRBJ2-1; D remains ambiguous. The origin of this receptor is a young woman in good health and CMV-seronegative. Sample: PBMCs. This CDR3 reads CASSFGVAAVEQFF. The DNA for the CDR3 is TGTGCCAGCAGTTTTGGAGTCGCTGCAGTTGAGCAGTTCTTC.